This is a list of T cell receptor beta chains from one sample in a study of blood T cell repertoires in COVID-19. Here immunoSEQ multiplex PCR was the method, and the copy in TCRdb shows in-frame clones only, minus some. The repertoire consists of roughly 110,000 clones, with around 83% occurring once and the leading ten covering around 4.5%. Material for sequencing was peripheral blood. The receptors shown here come from a man between 65 and 85 years old with acute or convalescent COVID-19. CDR3s include the opening cysteine and the closing phenylalanine or tryptophan. The order of the fields is clone size, D gene, J gene, V gene, CDR3 protein, CDR3 DNA. D genes are given only for firm matches. Not all rows give a size; the values are once, few, many and, for expanded clones, a class.

NA	NA	TRBJ2-7	TRBV2	CASSQDRFSYEQYF	TGTGCCAGCAGTCAAGACAGGTTCTCCTACGAGCAGTACTTC
NA	NA	TRBJ1-3	TRBV6-1	CASSARQDHSGNTIYF	TGTGCCAGCAGTGCCCGACAGGACCACTCTGGAAACACCATATATTTT
once	NA	TRBJ2-2	TRBV15	CATSRGGGRTNTGELFF	TGTGCCACCAGCAGAGGGGGGGGCCGAACGAACACCGGGGAGCTGTTTTTT
NA	NA	TRBJ2-7	TRBV11-2	CASSLAGVGMGEQYF	TGTGCCAGCAGCTTAGCGGGGGTTGGCATGGGCGAGCAGTACTTC
NA	NA	TRBJ1-1	TRBV29-1	CSVRIQGGTEAFF	TGCAGCGTCCGTATACAGGGTGGCACTGAAGCTTTCTTT
NA	NA	TRBJ2-2	TRBV12-5	CASARGAGGELFF	TGTGCTAGTGCCCGGGGGGCTGGCGGGGAGCTGTTTTTT
many	NA	TRBJ2-1	TRBV11-3	CASSLGLSNEQFF	TGTGCCAGCAGCTTAGGTCTCAGTAATGAGCAGTTCTTC
NA	TRBD2	TRBJ2-3	TRBV7-3	CASSFVGTSGGPGGTDTQYF	TGTGCCAGCAGCTTCGTCGGGACTAGCGGGGGCCCAGGGGGCACAGATACGCAGTATTTT
NA	NA	TRBJ1-5	TRBV7-2	CASSLVGQRADQPQHF	TGTGCCAGCAGCTTAGTTGGGCAGAGGGCGGATCAGCCCCAGCATTTT
NA	TRBD1	TRBJ2-5	TRBV5-4	CASSIGTGTGQETQYF	TGTGCCAGCAGCATCGGGACAGGGACGGGCCAAGAGACCCAGTACTTC
NA	TRBD1	TRBJ1-4	TRBV5-6	CASSLIGQGYRSNEKLFF	TGTGCCAGCAGCTTGATCGGACAGGGGTATCGGTCTAATGAAAAACTGTTTTTT
NA	NA	TRBJ2-5	TRBV24-1	CATSPGTEETQYF	TGTGCCACTTCCCCCGGGACTGAAGAGACCCAGTACTTC
NA	NA	TRBJ2-7	TRBV4-2	CASSQVGQSGSYEQYF	TGTGCCAGCAGCCAAGTAGGACAGTCGGGCTCCTACGAGCAGTACTTC
few	TRBD1	TRBJ1-4	TRBV10-3	CAARDSKTNEKLFF	TGTGCCGCCAGGGACAGTAAAACAAATGAAAAACTGTTTTTT
few	NA	TRBJ1-6	TRBV7-9	CASSLGGDTNSPLHF	TGTGCCAGCAGCTTGGGGGGGGACACCAATTCACCCCTCCACTTT
NA	NA	TRBJ2-7	TRBV9	CASSAWTDAYEQYF	TGTGCCAGCAGCGCTTGGACAGATGCCTACGAGCAGTACTTC
NA	NA	TRBJ2-3	TRBV6-5	CASSQRGGTDTQYF	TGTGCCAGCAGCCAAAGGGGTGGCACAGATACGCAGTATTTT
NA	NA	TRBJ1-5	TRBV7-2	CASSLGSRQPQHF	TGTGCCAGCAGCTTAGGGAGTCGGCAGCCCCAGCATTTT
NA	NA	TRBJ2-3	TRBV19	CAASRGLADTQYF	TGTGCCGCCTCTCGGGGACTCGCAGATACGCAGTATTTT
NA	TRBD2	TRBJ2-1	TRBV7-3	CASSLSGGGNEQFF	TGTGCCAGCAGCTTAAGCGGCGGGGGGAATGAGCAGTTCTTC
NA	TRBD1	TRBJ2-1	TRBV13	CASSPRTGVYNEQFF	TGTGCCAGCAGCCCCCGGACAGGAGTCTACAATGAGCAGTTCTTC
few	TRBD1	TRBJ1-6	TRBV16	CASSPDRVGSPLHF	TGTGCCAGCAGCCCGGACAGGGTAGGTTCACCCCTCCACTTT
NA	NA	TRBJ1-3	TRBV4-2	CASSPARAGSSGNTIYF	TGTGCCAGCAGCCCCGCGCGGGCGGGGAGCTCTGGAAACACCATATATTTT
once	NA	TRBJ1-4	TRBV2	CASIGTSARGEKLFF	TGTGCCAGCATCGGGACATCGGCCCGGGGTGAAAAACTGTTTTTT